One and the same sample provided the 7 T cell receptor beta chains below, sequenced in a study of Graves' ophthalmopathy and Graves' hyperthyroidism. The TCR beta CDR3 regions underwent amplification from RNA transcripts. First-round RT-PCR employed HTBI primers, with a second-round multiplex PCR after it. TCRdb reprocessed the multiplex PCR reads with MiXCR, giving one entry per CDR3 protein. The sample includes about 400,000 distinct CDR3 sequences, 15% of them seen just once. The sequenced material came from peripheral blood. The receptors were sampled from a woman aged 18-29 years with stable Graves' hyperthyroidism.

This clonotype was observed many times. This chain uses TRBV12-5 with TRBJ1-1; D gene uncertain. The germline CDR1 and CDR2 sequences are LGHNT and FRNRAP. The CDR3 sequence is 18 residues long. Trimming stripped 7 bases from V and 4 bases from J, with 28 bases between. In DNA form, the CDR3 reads TGTGCTAGTGTTCGGCCTTTTGGACGGCGTGTCAGGACCACTGAAGCTTTCTTT. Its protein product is CASVRPFGRRVRTTEAFF.

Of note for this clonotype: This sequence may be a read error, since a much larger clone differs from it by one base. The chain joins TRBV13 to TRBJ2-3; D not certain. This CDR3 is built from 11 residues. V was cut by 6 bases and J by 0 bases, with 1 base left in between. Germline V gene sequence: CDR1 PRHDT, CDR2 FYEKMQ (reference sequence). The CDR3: CASRSTDTQYF. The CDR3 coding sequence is TGTGCCAGCAGAAGCACAGATACGCAGTATTTT.

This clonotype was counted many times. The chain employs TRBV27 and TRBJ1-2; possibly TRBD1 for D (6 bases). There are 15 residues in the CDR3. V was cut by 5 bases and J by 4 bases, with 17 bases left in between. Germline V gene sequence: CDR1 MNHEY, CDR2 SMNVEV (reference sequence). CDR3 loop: CASSRRGAPGYGYTF. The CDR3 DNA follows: TGTGCCAGCAGTCGGAGGGGGGCCCCAGGCTATGGCTACACCTTC.

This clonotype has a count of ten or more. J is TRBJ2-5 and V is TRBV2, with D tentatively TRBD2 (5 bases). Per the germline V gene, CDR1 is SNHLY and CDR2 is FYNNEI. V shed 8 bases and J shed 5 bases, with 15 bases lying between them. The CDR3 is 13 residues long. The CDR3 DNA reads TGTGCCAGCCTCCACGCTGAGGGCGAGACCCAGTACTTC. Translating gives CASLHAEGETQYF. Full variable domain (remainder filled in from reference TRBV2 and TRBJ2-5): EPEVTQTPSHQVTQMGQEVILRCVPISNHLYFYWYRQILGQKVEFLVSFYNNEISEKSEIFDDQFSVERPDGSNFTLKIRSTKLEDSAMYFCASLHAEGETQYFGPGTRLLVL.

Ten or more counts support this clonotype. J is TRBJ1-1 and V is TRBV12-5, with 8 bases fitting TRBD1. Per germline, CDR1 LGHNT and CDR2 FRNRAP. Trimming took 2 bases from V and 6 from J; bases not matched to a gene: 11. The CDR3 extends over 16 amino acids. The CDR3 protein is CASGLTRGQVTPEAFF. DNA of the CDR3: TGTGCTAGTGGTTTGACTCGGGGACAGGTTACCCCTGAAGCTTTCTTT.

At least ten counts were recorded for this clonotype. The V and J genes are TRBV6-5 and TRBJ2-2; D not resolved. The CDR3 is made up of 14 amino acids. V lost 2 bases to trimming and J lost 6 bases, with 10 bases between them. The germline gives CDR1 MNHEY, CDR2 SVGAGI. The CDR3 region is CASSYLPEPGELFF. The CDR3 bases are TGTGCCAGCAGTTACCTCCCTGAACCCGGGGAGCTGTTTTTT.

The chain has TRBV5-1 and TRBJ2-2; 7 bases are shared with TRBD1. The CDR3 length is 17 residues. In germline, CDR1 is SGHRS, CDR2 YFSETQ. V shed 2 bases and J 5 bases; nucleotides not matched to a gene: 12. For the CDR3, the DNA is TGCGCCAGCAGCTTAGTCTCCGCGACAGGGAGTACCGGGGAGCTGTTTTTT. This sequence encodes CASSLVSATGSTGELFF. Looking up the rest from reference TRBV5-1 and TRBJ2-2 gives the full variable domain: KAGVTQTPRYLIKTRGQQVTLSCSPISGHRSVSWYQQTPGQGLQFLFEYFSETQRNKGNFPGRFSGRQFSNSRSEMNVSTLELGDSALYLCASSLVSATGSTGELFFGEGSRLTVL.